Reported below is one T cell receptor beta chain. This record comes from a study of blood T cell repertoires in COVID-19. About the research overall: T cells, B-cell-depleted T cells, or PBMCs provided the cDNA or gDNA that served as material.

Some clones are missing from TCRdb's copy, which holds only in-frame ones; the method was immunoSEQ multiplex PCR. The data contain hundreds of thousands of clones, around 90% of them singletons. Germline V gene data show CDR1 as LNHDA and CDR2 as SQIVND (reference sequence). The V gene end was trimmed by 7 bases and the J gene end by 4 bases; junction bases not matched to a gene: 10. The CDR3 extends over 15 amino acids. The receptor was derived from a man between 18 and 29 years old with COVID-19, enrolled during active disease. The sequencing sample was made of peripheral blood. The chain has TRBV19 and TRBJ1-5; 7 bases align to TRBD1. CDR3 in amino acids: CASNIRDSGNQPQHF. Written as DNA, the CDR3 is TGTGCCAGTAATATCCGGGACAGCGGGAATCAGCCCCAGCATTTT.